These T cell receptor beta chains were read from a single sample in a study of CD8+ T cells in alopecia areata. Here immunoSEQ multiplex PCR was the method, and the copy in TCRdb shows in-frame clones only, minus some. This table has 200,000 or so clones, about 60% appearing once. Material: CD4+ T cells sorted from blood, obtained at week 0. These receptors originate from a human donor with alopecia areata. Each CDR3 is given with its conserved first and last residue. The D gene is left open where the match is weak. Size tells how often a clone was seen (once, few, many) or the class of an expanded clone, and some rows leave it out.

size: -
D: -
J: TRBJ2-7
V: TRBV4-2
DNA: TGTGCCAGCAGCCGAACGACTGGTGGCTCCTACGAGCAGTACTTC
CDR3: CASSRTTGGSYEQYF

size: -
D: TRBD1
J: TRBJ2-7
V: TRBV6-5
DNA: TGTGCCAGCAGTGACAGGGCCTACGAGCAGTACTTC
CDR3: CASSDRAYEQYF

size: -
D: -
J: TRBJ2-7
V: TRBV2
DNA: TGTGCCAGCAGGAACTACGAGCAGTACTTC
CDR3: CASRNYEQYF

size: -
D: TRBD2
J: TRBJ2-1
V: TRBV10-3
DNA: TGTGCCATCCAAATAGCGGGGTCCAATGAGCAGTTCTTC
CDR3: CAIQIAGSNEQFF

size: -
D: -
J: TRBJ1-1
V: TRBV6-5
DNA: TGTGCCAGCACCCCGACGGGGTTCACTGAAGCTTTCTTT
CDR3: CASTPTGFTEAFF

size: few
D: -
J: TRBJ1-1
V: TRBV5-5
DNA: TGTGCCAGCAAGCTGTCGGGACCTACCGAAGCTTTCTTT
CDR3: CASKLSGPTEAFF

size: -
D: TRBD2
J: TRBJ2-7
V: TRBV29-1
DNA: TGCAGCGTTGTAGGCAGGGAGGGCTACGAGCAGTACTTC
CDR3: CSVVGREGYEQYF

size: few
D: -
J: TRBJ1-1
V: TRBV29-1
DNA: TGCAGCGTGGCCCCTGTAGGGAGGACCACTGAAGCTTTCTTT
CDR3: CSVAPVGRTTEAFF

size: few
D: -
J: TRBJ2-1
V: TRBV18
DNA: TGTGCCAGCTCACCACCGAGTCAGAACATATACAATGAGCAGTTCTTC
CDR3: CASSPPSQNIYNEQFF

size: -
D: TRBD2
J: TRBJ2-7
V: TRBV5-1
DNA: TGCGCCAGCAGCTGGGGGACTACACCGAGCTCCTACGAGCAGTACTTC
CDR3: CASSWGTTPSSYEQYF

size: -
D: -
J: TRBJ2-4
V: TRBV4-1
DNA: TGCGCCAGCAGCCAAGGTTTGGCAGGGGACATTCAGTACTTC
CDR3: CASSQGLAGDIQYF

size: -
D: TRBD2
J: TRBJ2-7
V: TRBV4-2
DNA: TGTGCCAGCAGCCAAGATGATGGACTAGCGGCCTCCTACGAGCAGTACTTC
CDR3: CASSQDDGLAASYEQYF

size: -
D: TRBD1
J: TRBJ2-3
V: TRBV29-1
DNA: TGCAGCACAGCCAGGACAGGGGGCACAGATACGCAGTATTTT
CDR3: CSTARTGGTDTQYF

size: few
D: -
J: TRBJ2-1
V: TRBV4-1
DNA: TGCGCCAGCAGCCCGGAACCCCCCTCAGACCTCTACAATGAGCAGTTCTTC
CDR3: CASSPEPPSDLYNEQFF

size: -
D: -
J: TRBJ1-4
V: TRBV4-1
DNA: TGCGCCAGCAGCCAAGGACCTCAGAGGACACCCTATGAAAAACTGTTTTTT
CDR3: CASSQGPQRTPYEKLFF

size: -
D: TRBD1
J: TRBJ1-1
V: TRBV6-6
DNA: TGTGCCAGCAGTTCACAGGGGGCCGACACTGAAGCTTTCTTT
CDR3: CASSSQGADTEAFF

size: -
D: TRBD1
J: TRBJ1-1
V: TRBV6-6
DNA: TGTGCCAGCAGTTGGACAGGGAAGAACACTGAAGCTTTCTTT
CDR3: CASSWTGKNTEAFF

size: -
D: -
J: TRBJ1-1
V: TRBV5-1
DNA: TGCGCCAGCAGCTTGGGACAGCCGAACACTGAAGCTTTCTTT
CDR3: CASSLGQPNTEAFF

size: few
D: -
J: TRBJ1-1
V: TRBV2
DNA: TGTGCCAGCAGTGGAGGGATGACTGAAGCTTTCTTT
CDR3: CASSGGMTEAFF

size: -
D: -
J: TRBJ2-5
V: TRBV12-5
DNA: TGTGCTAGTGGTTTGACCCTGACGAGTCGAGTCCAAGAGACCCAGTACTTC
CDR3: CASGLTLTSRVQETQYF